These 7 T cell receptor beta chains share one sample of origin, sequenced in a study of cytomegalovirus exposure and HLA in healthy donors. The PCR was carried out with 60 Vbeta primers and 13 Jbeta primers. Generated by immunoSEQ multiplex PCR, the TCRdb table keeps only in-frame clones and is missing some. The sample includes 95,000 to 150,000 clones, 80% to 85% of them seen just once. The specimen was PBMCs. The receptor source for this set is a man aged 25 to 40 in good health and CMV-seronegative.

The chain combines TRBV11-2 with TRBJ2-3; 7 positions match TRBD1. Germline lookup yields CDR1 SGHAT and CDR2 FQNNGV. V lost 5 bases to trimming and J lost 1 base; unmatched junction nucleotides: 6. The CDR3 totals 15 residues. CDR3 sequence reads: CASSQDRFGTDTQYF. The CDR3 DNA reads TGTGCCAGCAGCCAGGACAGGTTTGGCACAGATACGCAGTATTTT.

In this sample, this clone turned up a few times. The chain carries TRBV10-2 and TRBJ1-5, with D perhaps TRBD1 (5 bases). The V end was cut by 4 bases, the J end by 1 base, with 11 bases between. CDR1 and CDR2 (germline): WSHSY, SAAADI. CDR3 length equals 15 residues. Here the CDR3 reads CASSVAGGSNQPQHF. The CDR3, as DNA: TGCGCCAGCAGTGTGGCGGGGGGAAGCAATCAGCCCCAGCATTTT.

This clone was observed a handful of times. The chain couples TRBV23-1 to TRBJ2-7, with D tentatively TRBD1 (6 bases). TRBV23-1 is marked as an open reading frame, function uncertain. V shed 10 bases and J shed 2 bases, with 9 bases lying between them. CDR3 length: 11 residues. The DNA for the CDR3 is TGCGCCAATAACAGGGCCTACGAGCAGTACTTC. Translating it yields CANNRAYEQYF.

The V and J genes are TRBV7-2 and TRBJ1-2, with 7 bases that match TRBD1. After removal of 2 bases from V and 3 bases from J, the junction contained 3 bases not matched to a gene. There are 14 residues in the CDR3. Germline values: CDR1 SGHTA, CDR2 FQGNSA. CDR3 nucleotides: TGTGCCAGCAGCTTACCAGGACAGGACTATGGCTACACCTTC. Residues: CASSLPGQDYGYTF.

In this sample, this clone turned up a few times. The chain links TRBV11-3 to TRBJ2-7; tentatively, D is TRBD1 (5 bases). The CDR3 sequence is 12 residues long. In germline, CDR1 is SGHNT, CDR2 YENEEA. V was shortened by 4 bases and J by 6 bases, with 10 bases between the two germline ends. In DNA form, the CDR3 reads TGTGCCAGCAGCTACGGACAAGGCGAGCAGTACTTC. Amino acid sequence: CASSYGQGEQYF.

This clone was recorded only once. The V and J genes are TRBV10-2 and TRBJ1-1; D gene unclear. V was cut by 7 bases and J by 0 bases, with 9 bases left in between. Germline CDR1 is WSHSY and CDR2 is SAAADI. The CDR3 contains 13 residues. The CDR3 nucleotides read TGCGCCAGCAAAGAGCAATTGAACACTGAAGCTTTCTTT. Translated: CASKEQLNTEAFF.

V and J are TRBV7-6 and TRBJ2-2; D may be TRBD1 (6 bases). V dropped 3 bases and J dropped 5 bases, with 10 bases sitting between them. Per the germline V gene, CDR1 is SGHVS and CDR2 is FNYEAQ. This CDR3 is built from 14 residues. In DNA, the CDR3 is TGTGCCAGCAGCTTCGGACAGCCGACCGGGGAGCTGTTTTTT. Translated: CASSFGQPTGELFF.